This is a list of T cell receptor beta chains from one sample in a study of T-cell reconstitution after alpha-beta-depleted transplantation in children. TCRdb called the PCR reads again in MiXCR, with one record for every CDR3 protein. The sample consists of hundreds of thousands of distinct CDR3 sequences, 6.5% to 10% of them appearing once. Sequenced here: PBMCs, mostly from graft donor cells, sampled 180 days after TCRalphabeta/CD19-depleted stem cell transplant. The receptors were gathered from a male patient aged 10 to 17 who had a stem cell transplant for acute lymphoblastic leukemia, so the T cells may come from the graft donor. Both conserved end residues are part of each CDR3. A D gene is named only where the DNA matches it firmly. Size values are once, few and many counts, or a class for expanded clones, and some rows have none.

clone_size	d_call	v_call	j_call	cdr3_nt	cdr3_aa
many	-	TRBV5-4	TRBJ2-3	TGTGCCAGCAGGTGGGCCGGGACAGATACGCAGTATTTT	CASRWAGTDTQYF
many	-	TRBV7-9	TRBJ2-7	TGTGCCAGCAGCTTGTGGGCTAGCGACTACGAGCAGTACTTC	CASSLWASDYEQYF
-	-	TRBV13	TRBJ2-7	TGTGCCAGCAGTACCCCGGACAGACCATACGAGCAGTACTTC	CASSTPDRPYEQYF
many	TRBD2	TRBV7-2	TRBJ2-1	TGTGCCAGCGACCGCTTGGGACTTAGCGGGGGGGGCTCCTACAATGAGCAGTTCTTC	CASDRLGLSGGGSYNEQFF
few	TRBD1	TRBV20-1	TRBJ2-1	TGCAGTGCTAGAGCCGGACAGGCATATCCGACCTACAATGAGCAGTTCTTC	CSARAGQAYPTYNEQFF
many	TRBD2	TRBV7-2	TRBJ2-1	TGTGCCAGCAGCTTAGCTTCTAGCGGGGGTTTAAATGAGCAGTTCTTC	CASSLASSGGLNEQFF
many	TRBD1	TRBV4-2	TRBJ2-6	TGTGCCAGCAGCCAAGACAGGGGGCGATCTGGGGCCAACGTCCTGACTTTC	CASSQDRGRSGANVLTF
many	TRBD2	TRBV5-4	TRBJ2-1	TGTGCCAGCAGCGCACCCGGGACTAGGAGGATTGAGCAGTTCTTC	CASSAPGTRRIEQFF
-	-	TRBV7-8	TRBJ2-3	TGTGCCAGCAGCTCGCCCCCCCCGACATCTAGCACAGATACGCAGTATTTT	CASSSPPPTSSTDTQYF
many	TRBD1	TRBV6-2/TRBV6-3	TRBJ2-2	TGTGCCAGCAGTTACGGGGGGACAGGGAGTCACACCGGGGAGCTGTTTTTT	CASSYGGTGSHTGELFF
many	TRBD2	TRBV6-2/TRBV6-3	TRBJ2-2	TGTGCCAGCAGTACCCGCCAAGGACTAGTAGGCTTAAGGGAGCTGTTTTTT	CASSTRQGLVGLRELFF
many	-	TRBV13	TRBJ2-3	TGTGCCAGCAGCGCCGGACTCCTCAGGATAGATACGCAGTATTTT	CASSAGLLRIDTQYF
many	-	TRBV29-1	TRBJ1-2	TGCAGCGTTGAAAAAGATAGATTGGGACCTAACTATGGCTACACCTTC	CSVEKDRLGPNYGYTF
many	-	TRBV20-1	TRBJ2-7	TGCAGTGCGACATCCTACGAGCAGTACTTC	CSATSYEQYF
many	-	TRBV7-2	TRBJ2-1	TGTGCCAGCAGCTCTCGCAGGGGTAATGAGCAGTTCTTC	CASSSRRGNEQFF
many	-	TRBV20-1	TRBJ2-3	TGCAGTGTGGGAAGTCCCCGCACAGATACGCAGTATTTT	CSVGSPRTDTQYF
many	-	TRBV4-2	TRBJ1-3	TGTGCCAGCAGCCACTACAGGTCCGGAAACACCATATATTTT	CASSHYRSGNTIYF
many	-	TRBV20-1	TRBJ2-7	TGCAGTGCTTCTTTACCGGGAACCTACGAGCAGTACTTC	CSASLPGTYEQYF
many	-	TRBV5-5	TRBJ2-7	TGTGCCAGCAGCTTGATCGGTTACGAGCAGTACTTC	CASSLIGYEQYF
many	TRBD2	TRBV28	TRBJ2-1	TGTGCCAGCGGCCTAGCGGGGTTCTACAATGAGCAGTTCTTC	CASGLAGFYNEQFF
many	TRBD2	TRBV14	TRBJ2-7	TGTGCCAGCAGCCGTGGCGGGGGCTACGAGCAGTACTTC	CASSRGGGYEQYF
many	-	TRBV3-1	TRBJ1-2	TGTGCCAGCAGCCGCTTCCCCAATCAGATCGGGGGCTATGGCTACACCTTC	CASSRFPNQIGGYGYTF
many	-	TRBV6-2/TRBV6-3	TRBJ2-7	TGTGCCAGCATTCGCGACGGATCCTACGAGCAGTACTTC	CASIRDGSYEQYF
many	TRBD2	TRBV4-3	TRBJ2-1	TGCGCCAGCAGCCAAGAAATAGCGGGGGGCAATGAGCAGTTCTTC	CASSQEIAGGNEQFF
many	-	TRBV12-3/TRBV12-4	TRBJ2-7	TGTGCCAGCACGGCCCCCTTGATGGGGGCGCGTATGTACTTC	CASTAPLMGARMYF
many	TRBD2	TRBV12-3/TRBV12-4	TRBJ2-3	TGTGCCAGCAGTTTGAGGACTAGCGGCCGCACAGATACGCAGTATTTT	CASSLRTSGRTDTQYF
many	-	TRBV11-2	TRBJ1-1	TGTGCCAGCAGCTTAGTTTTCTACAGGACCTCCCGGGGGGACACTGAAGCTTTCTTT	CASSLVFYRTSRGDTEAFF
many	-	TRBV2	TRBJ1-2	TGTGCCAGCACCGGGACCCCAGGCTCTGGCTACACCTTC	CASTGTPGSGYTF